This entry lists 19 T cell receptor beta chains sequenced from one sample in a study of T-cell memory formation after mild COVID-19. In TCRdb, the 5' RACE reads were re-called with MiXCR into one record per CDR3 protein. Here the sample spans a few hundred thousand distinct CDR3 sequences, 8.5% to 9.5% being singletons. The source material was PBMCs or a T cell subset sorted from them (not recorded which). The receptors originated from a young man who had mild COVID-19 (a few samples of this study predate the infection). Cell type and time point are not known.

This clonotype appeared many times. The chain recombines TRBV29-1 with TRBJ2-5, with D hard to call. CDR1 and CDR2 (germline): SQVTM, ANQGSEA. V gave up 4 bases and J gave up 5 bases, with 11 bases separating them. This CDR3 has 12 residues. The CDR3 here is CSVGRLEETQYF. The CDR3 DNA sequence: TGCAGCGTTGGAAGGTTGGAGGAGACCCAGTACTTC. The entire variable domain, with the rest obtained from reference TRBV29-1 and TRBJ2-5, is as follows: SAVISQKPSRDICQRGTSLTIQCQVDSQVTMMFWYRQQPGQSLTLIATANQGSEATYESGFVIDKFPISRPNLTFSTLTVSNMSPEDSSIYLCSVGRLEETQYFGPGTRLLVL.

There are a few counts of this clonotype. The chain carries TRBV11-2 and TRBJ2-7; 7 nucleotides agree with TRBD1. The junction had 0 bases not matched to a gene; V was cut back by 0 bases and J by 7 bases. CDR3 size: 12 residues. Germline-derived CDR1 and CDR2 are SGHAT and FQNNGV. CDR3 in DNA: TGTGCCAGCAGCTTAGACAGGGGGGAGCAGTACGTC. Its protein is CASSLDRGEQYV.

This clonotype was found many times. The chain carries TRBV18 and TRBJ1-1, with TRBD1 identical over 7 bases. Trimming removed 6 bases from V and 3 bases from J; junction bases left unmatched: 10. Germline values: CDR1 KGHSH, CDR2 LQKENI. CDR3 length: 15 residues. In DNA form, the CDR3 reads TGTGCCAGCTCCCTTTCGACAGGGTCTTACACTGAAGCTTTCTTT. Amino acids: CASSLSTGSYTEAFF.

This sequence joins TRBV10-3 and TRBJ1-5; 10 positions match TRBD1. The CDR3 runs 17 residues. V was clipped by 3 bases and J by 5 bases; unmatched bases: 10. CDR1 is ENHRY and CDR2 is SYGVKD in the germline V gene. The DNA of the CDR3 is TGTGCCATCAGTGAAAGGACAGGGGGAGAGGGTTATCAGCCCCAGCATTTT. It translates to CAISERTGGEGYQPQHF.

V is TRBV20-1 and J is TRBJ2-4, with D perhaps TRBD1 (5 bases). The CDR3 extends over 14 amino acids. Germline V gene data show CDR1 as DFQATT and CDR2 as SNEGSKA (reference sequence). Trimming cost V 5 bases and J 3 bases, with 14 bases left between them. As DNA, the CDR3 is TGCAGTGCTTTTCTCGACAGTTACAAAAACATTCAGTACTTC. Translation: CSAFLDSYKNIQYF.

The chain joins TRBV20-1 to TRBJ1-1; D might be TRBD1 (6 bases). Germline CDR1 reads DFQATT; CDR2 reads SNEGSKA (reference sequence). V lost 4 bases and J lost 4, with 16 bases in between. This CDR3 comprises 14 residues. CDR3 region: CSAIRGQGSTEAFF. Written as DNA, the CDR3 is TGCAGTGCTATTCGGGGGCAGGGGAGCACTGAAGCTTTCTTT.

V gene TRBV7-3 combines with J gene TRBJ2-6; D remains unclear. The CDR3 consists of 15 residues. Germline assignment: CDR1 SGHTA and CDR2 FQGTGA. The V end was cut by 3 bases, the J end by 0 bases, with 6 bases between. DNA of the CDR3: TGTGCCAGCAGCTTTGGATTCTCTGGGGCCAACGTCCTGACTTTC. Translating it yields CASSFGFSGANVLTF. The full variable domain, its missing parts supplied by reference TRBV7-3 and TRBJ2-6, is GAGVSQTPSNKVTEKGKYVELRCDPISGHTALYWYRQSLGQGPEFLIYFQGTGAADDSGLPNDRFFAVRPEGSVSTLKIQRTERGDSAVYLCASSFGFSGANVLTFGAGSRLTVL.

In its sample, this clonotype was seen a few times. The chain employs TRBV7-8 and TRBJ2-3; 10 bases fit TRBD2. V lost 5 bases and J lost 4; bases outside the gene matches: 6. Per germline, CDR1 SGHVS and CDR2 FQNEAQ. The CDR3 runs to 15 residues. The CDR3 is CASSPGTSEPDTQYF. The CDR3 region has the DNA TGTGCCAGCAGCCCAGGGACTAGCGAACCAGATACGCAGTATTTT.

This clonotype occurred many times. The V gene is TRBV10-3, the J gene TRBJ1-5; TRBD1 matches 7 bases. The CDR3 runs 15 residues. Trimming removed 6 bases from V and 1 base from J; junction bases left unmatched: 6. The germline V gene encodes CDR1 ENHRY and CDR2 SYGVKD. The CDR3, as DNA: TGTGCCATCAGGACAGGGCTAGAAAGCAATCAGCCCCAGCATTTT. This sequence encodes CAIRTGLESNQPQHF.

This clonotype has ten or more counts. The CDR3 DNA reads as TGTGCCAGCAGTTTCTCGGTTCAAGAGACCCAGTACTTC. It codes for CASSFSVQETQYF. The rearrangement uses TRBV12-3 or TRBV12-4 and TRBJ2-5; D gene ambiguous. The CDR3 runs to 13 residues. With 3 bases removed from V and 2 bases from J, the gap between germline ends came to 7 bases.

Only a few counts were recorded for this clonotype. V usage is TRBV7-8 and J usage is TRBJ1-1; 7 bases align to TRBD1. The CDR3 sequence is 13 residues long. The J segment lost 4 bases and the V segment lost 7 bases, leaving 6 bases of the junction unmatched. Germline assignment: CDR1 SGHVS and CDR2 FQNEAQ. CDR3 loop: CASKGQVTTEAFF. CDR3 DNA: TGTGCCAGCAAAGGACAGGTGACCACTGAAGCTTTCTTT.

CDR3 in DNA: TGCGCCAGCAGCCAAGATATACGAGAGAATTCACCCCTCCACTTT. This codes for CASSQDIRENSPLHF. The chain carries TRBV4-3 and TRBJ1-6; D uncertain. Germline V gene data show CDR1 as LGHNA and CDR2 as YSLEER. V was shortened by 0 bases and J by 7 bases, with 10 bases between the two germline ends. This CDR3 is 15 amino acids long.

This clonotype was seen more than once but under ten times. This sequence joins TRBV4-3 and TRBJ2-7; D is uncertain. Between the trimmed V and J ends, which lost 0 bases and 2 bases, there was a span of 8 bases. The V gene's germline CDR1 is LGHNA and CDR2 YSLEER. This CDR3 comprises 14 residues. Here the CDR3 DNA reads TGCGCCAGCAGCCAAGATCGAACAGCCTACGAGCAGTACTTC. Encoded protein: CASSQDRTAYEQYF.

This chain connects TRBV7-2 to TRBJ1-5; D is unclear. CDR3 length: 13 residues. V was shortened by 4 bases and J by 6 bases, with 10 bases between the two germline ends. Germline V gene lookup returns CDR1 SGHTA and CDR2 FQGNSA. The CDR3 loop is CASSSDMGQPQHF. DNA of the CDR3: TGTGCCAGCAGCTCCGACATGGGTCAGCCCCAGCATTTT.

This clonotype was seen ten or more times. The chain recombines TRBV10-3 with TRBJ1-4; no firm D call. V was shortened by 2 bases and J by 8 bases, with 9 bases between the two germline ends. The CDR3 has 13 residues. The germline V gene has CDR1 ENHRY and CDR2 SYGVKD. The CDR3 spells CAISEPREEKLFF. CDR3 DNA sequence: TGTGCCATCAGTGAGCCGCGTGAGGAAAAACTGTTTTTT.

This clonotype was recorded at least ten times. V and J are TRBV29-1 and TRBJ1-2; the match to TRBD1 covers 9 bases. Trimming cost V 7 bases and J 4 bases; bases outside gene matches: 10. There are 14 residues in the CDR3. From germline, CDR1 is SQVTM and CDR2 ANQGSEA. CDR3 residues: CSASLPGQGYGYTF. CDR3 nucleotide sequence: TGCAGCGCCTCACTCCCGGGACAGGGCTATGGCTACACCTTC.

The chain couples TRBV12-3 or TRBV12-4 to TRBJ2-3; D perhaps matches TRBD2 (5 bases). CDR3 length: 16 residues. V lost 4 bases, J lost 0 bases, and 14 bases lay in between. This CDR3 reads CASSSQRRVSTDTQYF. CDR3 nucleotides: TGTGCCAGCAGTTCCCAGCGGCGCGTTAGCACAGATACGCAGTATTTT.

This clonotype came up a few times. V usage is TRBV10-3 and J usage is TRBJ2-3; no firm D call. The CDR3 length is 12 residues. V lost 8 bases, J lost 1 base, and 7 bases lay in between. Germline lookup yields CDR1 ENHRY and CDR2 SYGVKD. The chain's CDR3 is CAIHQGTDTQYF. In DNA, the CDR3 is TGTGCCATCCACCAGGGCACAGATACGCAGTATTTT.

The chain recombines TRBV11-2 with TRBJ2-2; D gene unclear. Germline CDR1 and CDR2: SGHAT and FQNNGV. V was cut by 5 bases and J by 0 bases, with 10 bases left in between. The CDR3 loop spans 15 amino acids. CDR3 nucleotides: TGTGCCAGCAGCCGAGGCAGATCGAACACCGGGGAGCTGTTTTTT. Translated: CASSRGRSNTGELFF.